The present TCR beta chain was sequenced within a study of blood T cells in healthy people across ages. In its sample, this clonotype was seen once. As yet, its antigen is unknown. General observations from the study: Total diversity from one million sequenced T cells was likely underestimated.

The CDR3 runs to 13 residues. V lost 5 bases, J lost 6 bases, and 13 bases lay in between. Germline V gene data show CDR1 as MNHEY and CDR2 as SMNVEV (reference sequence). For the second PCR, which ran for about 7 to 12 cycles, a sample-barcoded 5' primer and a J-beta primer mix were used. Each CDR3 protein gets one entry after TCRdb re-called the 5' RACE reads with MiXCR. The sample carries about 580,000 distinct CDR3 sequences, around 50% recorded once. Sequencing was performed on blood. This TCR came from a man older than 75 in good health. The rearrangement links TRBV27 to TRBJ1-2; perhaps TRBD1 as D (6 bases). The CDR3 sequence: CASSHGTHDGYTF. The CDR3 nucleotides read TGTGCCAGCAGTCACGGGACACATGATGGCTACACCTTC.